These 13 T cell receptor beta chains were all obtained from the same sample, sequenced in a study of blood T cell repertoires in COVID-19. Data came from immunoSEQ multiplex PCR; TCRdb stores just in-frame clones and leaves some out. The sample lists roughly 340,000 clones; approximately 87% were seen once. Input material: PBMCs or T cells enriched from blood (not recorded which). Every receptor here comes from a middle-aged man in a cohort exposed to, infected with or recovered from COVID-19 (not recorded which).

V usage is TRBV30 and J usage is TRBJ2-1; the match to TRBD2 covers 15 bases. The CDR3 is 17 residues long. Germline CDR1 is GTSNPN and CDR2 is SVGIG (reference sequence). V shed 4 bases, J shed 7 bases, and the junction held 11 bases outside the gene matches. The CDR3 region is CAWKGLAGGFELNEQFF. Written as DNA, the CDR3 is TGTGCCTGGAAGGGACTAGCGGGAGGTTTCGAACTGAATGAGCAGTTCTTC.

The V and J genes are TRBV9 and TRBJ2-7; D unclear. V lost 4 bases, J lost 7 bases, and 9 bases lay in between. CDR3 length: 11 residues. Germline V gives CDR1 SGDLS, CDR2 YYNGEE. CDR3 in DNA: TGTGCCAGCAGCCCTCGGTGGGAGCAGTACTTC. Its translation is CASSPRWEQYF.

The V call is TRBV3-1 (or the pseudogene TRBV3-2), the J call TRBJ1-2, with a weak D call TRBD1 (5 bases). Trimming took off 0 bases at V and 9 bases at J, with 14 bases between the two ends. Germline V CDR1 and CDR2: LGHDT, YNNKEL (reference sequence). The CDR3 has 14 residues. As DNA, the CDR3 is TGTGCCAGCAGCCAAGATCCCGGGACTAAAAGCTACACCTTC. Its translation is CASSQDPGTKSYTF.

This clone appeared a few times. J is TRBJ1-2 and V is TRBV4-1, with 8 nucleotides matching TRBD1. This CDR3 is 16 amino acids long. V lost 0 bases and J lost 4; bases outside the gene matches: 7. Germline-derived CDR1 and CDR2 are MGHRA and YSYEKL. The CDR3 loop reads CASSQEGLGQGYGYTF. The CDR3 DNA is TGCGCCAGCAGCCAAGAGGGCTTAGGACAGGGCTATGGCTACACCTTC.

The chain joins TRBV3-1 (or the pseudogene TRBV3-2) to TRBJ2-1, with 7 nucleotides matching TRBD2. CDR1 and CDR2 (germline): LGHDT, YNNKEL (reference sequence). With V trimmed by 6 bases and J by 3 bases, 17 bases remained unmatched. This CDR3 has 18 residues. CDR3 coding DNA: TGTGCCAGCAGTCCTCTCAGTTCCTCTAGCGGTTACTACAATGAGCAGTTCTTC. Amino acids: CASSPLSSSSGYYNEQFF.

V is TRBV5-6 and J is TRBJ1-1, with 9 nucleotides matching TRBD1. This CDR3 contains 16 residues. The ends lost 3 bases at V and 5 bases at J; junction bases unmatched: 11. Germline V gene lookup returns CDR1 SGHDT and CDR2 YYEEEE. Written as DNA, the CDR3 is TGTGCCAGCAGCTCTACCAACAGGGGGCCGGTGACTGAAGCTTTCTTT. Translating gives CASSSTNRGPVTEAFF.

There are a few counts of this clone. J is TRBJ2-1 and V is TRBV29-1; D call uncertain. V dropped 3 bases and J dropped 6 bases, with 9 bases sitting between them. The CDR3 spans 12 residues. CDR1 SQVTM and CDR2 ANQGSEA come from the germline V gene. CDR3 amino acids: CSVDGLVNEQFF. Here the CDR3 DNA reads TGCAGCGTTGATGGCCTAGTCAATGAGCAGTTCTTC.

The chain combines TRBV28 with TRBJ1-2; 8 bases fit TRBD1. The germline V gene encodes CDR1 MDHEN and CDR2 SYDVKM. J was trimmed by 5 bases and V by 6 bases; bases with no gene match: 8. This CDR3 is 14 amino acids long. In DNA form, the CDR3 reads TGTGCCAGCAGCCGTGGACAGGGCAAATATGGCTACACCTTC. Its protein is CASSRGQGKYGYTF.

The rearrangement links TRBV5-1 to TRBJ2-5; D is perhaps TRBD1 (5 bases). The germline CDR1 and CDR2 sequences are SGHRS and YFSETQ. The CDR3 is made up of 13 amino acids. Trimming stripped 0 bases from V and 5 bases from J, with 8 bases between. Written as DNA, the CDR3 is TGCGCCAGCAGCTTGGCAGGGCTTGAGACCCAGTACTTC. This gives the protein CASSLAGLETQYF.

This clone was detected once. V is TRBV10-2 and J is TRBJ1-1, with D possibly being TRBD1 (6 bases). Germline CDR1 reads WSHSY; CDR2 reads SAAADI. V was pared by 6 bases and J by 10 bases, with 18 bases between. The CDR3 extends over 13 amino acids. As DNA, the CDR3 is TGCGCCAGCAGCCCGGGACACTCAGAGGGAGCTTTCTTT. It is translated as CASSPGHSEGAFF.

The CDR3 here is CASSERLNTEAFF. The CDR3 coding sequence is TGTGCCAGCAGTGAGCGGCTGAACACTGAAGCTTTCTTT. The V gene is TRBV6-1, the J gene TRBJ1-1; D unclear. V was shortened by 3 bases and J by 0 bases, with 5 bases between the two germline ends. The CDR3 covers 13 residues. Germline V CDR1 and CDR2: MNHNS, SASEGT.

The gene calls are TRBV30 and TRBJ1-2, with TRBD1 matching over 10 bases. The CDR3 totals 13 residues. CDR1 and CDR2 (germline): GTSNPN, SVGIG (reference sequence). V was pared by 5 bases and J by 7 bases, with 7 bases of the junction left unmatched. The CDR3 region has the DNA TGTGCCTGGGCGACAGGGGGCTTACGTGGCTACACCTTC. It codes for CAWATGGLRGYTF. Variable domain in full (rest from reference TRBV30 and TRBJ1-2): SQTIHQWPATLVQPVGSPLSLECTVEGTSNPNLYWYRQAAGRGLQLLFYSVGIGQISSEVPQNLSASRPQDRQFILSSKKLLLSDSGFYLCAWATGGLRGYTFGSGTRLTVV.

The chain has TRBV2 and TRBJ2-1, with D perhaps TRBD2 (6 bases). Germline V gene data show CDR1 as SNHLY and CDR2 as FYNNEI. The CDR3 contains 15 residues. With 4 bases removed from V and 4 bases from J, the gap between germline ends came to 14 bases. CDR3 loop: CASSALGLTYNEQFF. For the CDR3, the DNA is TGTGCCAGCAGTGCGCTGGGACTCACGTACAATGAGCAGTTCTTC.